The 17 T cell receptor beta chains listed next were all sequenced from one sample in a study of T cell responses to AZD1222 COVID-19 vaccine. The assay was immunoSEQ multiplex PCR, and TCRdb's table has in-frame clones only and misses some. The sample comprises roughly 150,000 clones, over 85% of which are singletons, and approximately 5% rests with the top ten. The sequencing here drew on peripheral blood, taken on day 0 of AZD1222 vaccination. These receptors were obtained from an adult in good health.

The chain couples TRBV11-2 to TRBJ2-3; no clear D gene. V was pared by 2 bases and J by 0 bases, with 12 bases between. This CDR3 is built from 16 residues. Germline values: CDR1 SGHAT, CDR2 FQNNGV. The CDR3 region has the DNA TGTGCCAGCAGCTTACCCCTGGGCGGAAGCACAGATACGCAGTATTTT. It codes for CASSLPLGGSTDTQYF.

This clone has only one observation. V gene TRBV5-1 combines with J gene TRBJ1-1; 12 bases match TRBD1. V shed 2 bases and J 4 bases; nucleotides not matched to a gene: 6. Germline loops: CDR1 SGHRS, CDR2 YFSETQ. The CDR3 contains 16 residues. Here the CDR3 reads CASSFGTGGAGTEAFF. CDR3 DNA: TGCGCCAGCAGCTTTGGGACAGGGGGCGCCGGCACTGAAGCTTTCTTT.

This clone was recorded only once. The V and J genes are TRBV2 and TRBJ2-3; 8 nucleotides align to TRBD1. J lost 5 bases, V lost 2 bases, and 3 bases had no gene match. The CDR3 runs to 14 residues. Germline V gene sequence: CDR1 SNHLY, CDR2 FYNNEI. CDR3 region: CASSEMDREDTQYF. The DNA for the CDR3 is TGTGCCAGCAGTGAAATGGACAGGGAAGATACGCAGTATTTT. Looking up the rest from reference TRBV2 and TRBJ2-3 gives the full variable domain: EPEVTQTPSHQVTQMGQEVILRCVPISNHLYFYWYRQILGQKVEFLVSFYNNEISEKSEIFDDQFSVERPDGSNFTLKIRSTKLEDSAMYFCASSEMDREDTQYFGPGTRLTVL.

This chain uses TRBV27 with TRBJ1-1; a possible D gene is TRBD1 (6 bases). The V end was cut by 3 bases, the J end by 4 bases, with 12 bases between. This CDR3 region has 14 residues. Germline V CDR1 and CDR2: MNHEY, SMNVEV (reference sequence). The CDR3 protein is CASSFGGSSTEAFF. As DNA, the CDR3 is TGTGCCAGCAGTTTCGGGGGCTCGAGCACTGAAGCTTTCTTT.

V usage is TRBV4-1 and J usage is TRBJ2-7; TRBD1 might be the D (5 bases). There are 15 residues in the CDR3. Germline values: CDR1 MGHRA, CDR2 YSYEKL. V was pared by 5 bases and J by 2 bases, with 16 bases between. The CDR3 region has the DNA TGCGCCAGCAGCAAACAATTCCGACAGACCTACGAGCAGTACTTC. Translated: CASSKQFRQTYEQYF.

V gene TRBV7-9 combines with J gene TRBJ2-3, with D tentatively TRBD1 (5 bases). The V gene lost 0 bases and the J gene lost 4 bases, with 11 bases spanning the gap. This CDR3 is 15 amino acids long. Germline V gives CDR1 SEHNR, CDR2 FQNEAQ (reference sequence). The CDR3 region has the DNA TGTGCCAGCAGCTTAGCGAGCAGGGTAGCAGATACGCAGTATTTT. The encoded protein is CASSLASRVADTQYF.

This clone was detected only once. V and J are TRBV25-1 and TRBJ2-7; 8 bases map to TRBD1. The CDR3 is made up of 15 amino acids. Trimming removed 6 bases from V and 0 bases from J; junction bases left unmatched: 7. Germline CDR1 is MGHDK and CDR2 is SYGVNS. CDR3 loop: CASSKRGTGSYEQYF. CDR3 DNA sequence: TGTGCCAGCAGCAAGAGAGGGACAGGCTCCTACGAGCAGTACTTC.

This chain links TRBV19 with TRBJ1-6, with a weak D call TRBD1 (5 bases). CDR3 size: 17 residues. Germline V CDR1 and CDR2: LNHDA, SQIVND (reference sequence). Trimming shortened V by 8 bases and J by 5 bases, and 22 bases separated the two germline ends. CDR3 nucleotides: TGTGCCAGTCGTGAGGCGCACAGGAGATCTAATAATTCACCCCTCCACTTT. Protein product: CASREAHRRSNNSPLHF.

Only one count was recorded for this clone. Here the CDR3 reads CAWSGDRGPEKLFF. The CDR3 DNA is TGTGCCTGGAGTGGGGACAGGGGGCCGGAAAAACTGTTTTTT. The genes are TRBV30 and TRBJ1-4, with TRBD1 identical over 12 bases. The germline V gene has CDR1 GTSNPN and CDR2 SVGIG (reference sequence). The CDR3 has 14 residues. V shed 1 base, J shed 8 bases, and the junction held 2 bases outside the gene matches.

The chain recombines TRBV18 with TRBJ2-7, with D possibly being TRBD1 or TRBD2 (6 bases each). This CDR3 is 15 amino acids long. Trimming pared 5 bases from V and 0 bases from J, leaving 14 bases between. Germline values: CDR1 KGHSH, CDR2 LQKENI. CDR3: CASSKYGGSSYEQYF. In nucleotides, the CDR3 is TGTGCCAGCTCAAAATACGGGGGCAGCTCCTACGAGCAGTACTTC.

The CDR3 DNA sequence: TGCGCCAGCAGCTCGGGGGCCCTCACATATGGCTACACCTTC. Encoded protein: CASSSGALTYGYTF. The chain recombines TRBV5-1 with TRBJ1-2; TRBD1 is a possible D gene (6 bases). From germline, CDR1 is SGHRS and CDR2 YFSETQ. V lost 3 bases to trimming and J lost 5 bases, with 14 bases between them. The CDR3 has 14 amino acids.

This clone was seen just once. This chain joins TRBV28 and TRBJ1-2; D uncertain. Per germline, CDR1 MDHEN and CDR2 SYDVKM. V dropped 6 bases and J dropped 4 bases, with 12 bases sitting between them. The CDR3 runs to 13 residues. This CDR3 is CASRDQGGYGYTF. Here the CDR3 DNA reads TGTGCCAGCAGGGACCAAGGCGGCTATGGCTACACCTTC.

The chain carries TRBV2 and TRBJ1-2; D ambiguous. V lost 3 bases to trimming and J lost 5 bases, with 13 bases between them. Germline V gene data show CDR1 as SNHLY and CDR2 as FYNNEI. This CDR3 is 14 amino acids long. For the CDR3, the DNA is TGTGCCAGCAGTGACGAGGCAAGGGTATATGGCTACACCTTC. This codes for CASSDEARVYGYTF.

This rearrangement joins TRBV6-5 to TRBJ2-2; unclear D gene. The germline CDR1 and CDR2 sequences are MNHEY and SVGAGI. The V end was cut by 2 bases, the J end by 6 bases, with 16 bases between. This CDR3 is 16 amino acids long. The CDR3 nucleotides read TGTGCCAGCAGTTACCCAACCGAAGAAGGCGCCGGGGAGCTGTTTTTT. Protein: CASSYPTEEGAGELFF.

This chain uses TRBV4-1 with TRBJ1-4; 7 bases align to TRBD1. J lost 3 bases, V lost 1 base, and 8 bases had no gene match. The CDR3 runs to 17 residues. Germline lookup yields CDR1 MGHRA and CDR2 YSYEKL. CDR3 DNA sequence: TGCGCCAGCAGCCAAGGGGAGAGACAGGGTGCTAATGAAAAACTGTTTTTT. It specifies CASSQGERQGANEKLFF.

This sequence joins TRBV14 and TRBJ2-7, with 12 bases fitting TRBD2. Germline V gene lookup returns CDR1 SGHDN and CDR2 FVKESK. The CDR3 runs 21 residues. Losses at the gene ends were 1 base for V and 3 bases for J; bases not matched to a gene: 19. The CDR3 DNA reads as TGTGCCAGCAGCCAAGGATTTCCCACTAGCGGGAGGAATAGGCCTCTCTACGAGCAGTACTTC. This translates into CASSQGFPTSGRNRPLYEQYF.

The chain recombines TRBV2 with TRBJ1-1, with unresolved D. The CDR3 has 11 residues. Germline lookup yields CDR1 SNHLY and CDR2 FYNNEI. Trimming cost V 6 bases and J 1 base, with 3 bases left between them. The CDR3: CASRQNTEAFF. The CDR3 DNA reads TGTGCCAGCAGACAGAACACTGAAGCTTTCTTT.